The next 25 T cell receptor beta chains were all read from a single sample in a study of blood T cell repertoires in COVID-19. Using immunoSEQ multiplex PCR, the repertoire was profiled, and TCRdb retains in-frame clones only, with some absent. The table lists 90,000 to 100,000 clones, roughly 89% of them singletons. The material sequenced was peripheral blood. Receptor source: a man between 65 and 80 years old with active or convalescent COVID-19.

This sequence joins TRBV9 and TRBJ2-1; tentatively, D is TRBD2 (5 bases). The CDR3 runs to 16 residues. The V end was cut by 2 bases, the J end by 0 bases, with 12 bases between. Germline V gene data show CDR1 as SGDLS and CDR2 as YYNGEE. The CDR3 DNA sequence: TGTGCCAGCAGCGTCCCTCCGGGGTCCTCCTACAATGAGCAGTTCTTC. Protein: CASSVPPGSSYNEQFF.

As to this clone: Other DNA sequences from this sample encode an identical CDR3 as well. The chain employs TRBV2 and TRBJ1-1; perhaps TRBD1 as D (5 bases). Trimming took off 6 bases at V and 2 bases at J, with 10 bases between the two ends. The germline CDR1 and CDR2 sequences are SNHLY and FYNNEI. The CDR3 is 13 amino acids. Here the CDR3 reads CASRADSNTEAFF. DNA for the CDR3: TGTGCCAGCAGGGCAGACAGCAACACTGAAGCTTTCTTT. Full variable domain (outside the CDR3, taken from reference TRBV2 and TRBJ1-1): EPEVTQTPSHQVTQMGQEVILRCVPISNHLYFYWYRQILGQKVEFLVSFYNNEISEKSEIFDDQFSVERPDGSNFTLKIRSTKLEDSAMYFCASRADSNTEAFFGQGTRLTVV.

The chain uses TRBV7-2 and TRBJ2-2, with 8 nucleotides matching TRBD2. Germline V gives CDR1 SGHTA, CDR2 FQGNSA. The junction had 9 bases not matched to a gene; V was cut back by 5 bases and J by 4 bases. This CDR3 comprises 16 residues. CDR3: CASSRGGTTVTGELFF. The CDR3 DNA reads TGTGCCAGCAGCCGGGGGGGGACAACCGTCACCGGGGAGCTGTTTTTT. Looking up the rest from reference TRBV7-2 and TRBJ2-2 gives the full variable domain: GAGVSQSPSNKVTEKGKDVELRCDPISGHTALYWYRQSLGQGLEFLIYFQGNSAPDKSGLPSDRFSAERTGGSVSTLTIQRTQQEDSAVYLCASSRGGTTVTGELFFGEGSRLTVL.

This chain connects TRBV28 to TRBJ2-3; TRBD2 matches 9 bases. The trim removed 5 bases at V and 6 bases at J, leaving 3 bases unmatched. This CDR3 has 13 amino acids. The germline V gene encodes CDR1 MDHEN and CDR2 SYDVKM. The CDR3 nucleotides are TGTGCCAGCAGTCGCAGCGGGGGGGATACGCAGTATTTT. This translates into CASSRSGGDTQYF.

V is TRBV19 and J is TRBJ1-6, with D perhaps matching TRBD1 (6 bases). CDR1 is LNHDA and CDR2 is SQIVND in the germline V gene (reference sequence). The CDR3 is made up of 12 amino acids. Trimming shortened V by 5 bases and J by 15 bases, and 14 bases separated the two germline ends. CDR3 coding DNA: TGTGCCAGTAGTTGGGGGACATCTATCCTCCACTTT. This encodes CASSWGTSILHF.

This clone has a handful of counts. The rearrangement links TRBV3-1 (or the pseudogene TRBV3-2) to TRBJ2-7, with no clear D. Trimming stripped 1 base from V and 0 bases from J, with 4 bases between. CDR3 size: 13 residues. Germline CDR1 reads LGHDT; CDR2 reads YNNKEL (reference sequence). The CDR3 here is CASSQGLSYEQYF. CDR3 sequence (DNA): TGTGCCAGCAGCCAAGGTCTCTCCTACGAGCAGTACTTC.

The chain has TRBV28 and TRBJ1-2; D not certain. Germline values: CDR1 MDHEN, CDR2 SYDVKM. The CDR3 spans 13 residues. Trimming removed 3 bases at V and 2 bases at J, with 7 bases between. The CDR3 here is CASSFQKNYGYTF. CDR3 sequence (DNA): TGTGCCAGCAGTTTCCAGAAGAACTATGGCTACACCTTC.

This clone was counted only a few times. The chain joins TRBV2 to TRBJ1-1, with D tentatively TRBD1 (6 bases). The CDR3 is 14 residues long. V was pared by 8 bases and J by 5 bases, with 18 bases between. CDR1 is SNHLY and CDR2 is FYNNEI in the germline V gene. The CDR3 coding sequence is TGTGCCAGCTTCAGGGACACAAAGGGTACTGAAGCTTTCTTT. Translation gives CASFRDTKGTEAFF.

The chain has TRBV19 and TRBJ2-4, with D perhaps TRBD1 (5 bases). V was clipped by 3 bases and J by 5 bases, with 11 bases between them. Germline-derived CDR1 and CDR2 are LNHDA and SQIVND (reference sequence). The CDR3 has 14 amino acids. The CDR3 here is CASSIRDSENIQYF. DNA for the CDR3: TGTGCCAGTAGTATCAGGGATTCGGAAAACATTCAGTACTTC.

The chain joins TRBV5-1 to TRBJ2-5, with 7 nucleotides matching TRBD2. Germline assignment: CDR1 SGHRS and CDR2 YFSETQ. This CDR3 has 11 amino acids. The V gene end was trimmed by 4 bases and the J gene end by 13 bases; junction bases not matched to a gene: 7. Here the CDR3 DNA reads TGCGCCAGCAGCGAGCCGGGACTACGGTACTTC. This encodes CASSEPGLRYF.

The V gene is TRBV2, the J gene TRBJ1-2; D is perhaps TRBD1 (6 bases). V was shortened by 3 bases and J by 0 bases, with 17 bases between the two germline ends. Germline CDR1 is SNHLY and CDR2 is FYNNEI. The CDR3 sequence is 17 residues long. CDR3 sequence (DNA): TGTGCCAGCAGTGACGAGACAGGTGCCCGAGCTAACTATGGCTACACCTTC. It specifies CASSDETGARANYGYTF.

This clone was observed a handful of times. The genes are TRBV7-9 and TRBJ2-7; the D gene is possibly TRBD2 (6 bases). The CDR3 length is 16 residues. The germline CDR1 and CDR2 sequences are SEHNR and FQNEAQ (reference sequence). The germline V and J ends were trimmed by 4 bases and 2 bases, with 18 bases remaining between them. CDR3 in amino acids: CASSSLGSGEPYEQYF. CDR3 sequence (DNA): TGTGCCAGCAGCTCCCTAGGTAGCGGCGAACCCTACGAGCAGTACTTC.

The chain recombines TRBV5-8 with TRBJ1-2; no clear D gene. Looked up from germline, CDR1 is SGHTS and CDR2 is YDEGEE. The V and J ends lost 4 bases and 10 bases respectively, with 23 bases between them. This CDR3 contains 15 residues. CDR3 region: CASSPREARTLDYTF. CDR3 nucleotide sequence: TGTGCCAGCAGCCCGAGGGAGGCCCGAACTTTAGACTACACCTTC.

The CDR3 spells CASSVGTPSYNEQFF. The DNA for the CDR3 is TGCGCCAGCAGTGTGGGGACACCTTCCTACAATGAGCAGTTCTTC. The V gene is TRBV5-1, the J gene TRBJ2-1, with D possibly matching TRBD1 (6 bases). The CDR3 is made up of 15 amino acids. In germline, CDR1 is SGHRS, CDR2 YFSETQ. V lost 5 bases and J 1 base, leaving 13 bases between the germline ends.

The CDR3 here is CASSLGGTGVFYGYTF. CDR3 sequence (DNA): TGTGCCAGCAGTTTAGGGGGGACAGGGGTTTTCTATGGCTACACCTTC. The V call is TRBV28, the J call TRBJ1-2, with 10 nucleotides matching TRBD1. This CDR3 spans 16 amino acids. The trim removed 2 bases at V and 4 bases at J, leaving 7 bases unmatched. Germline V gene sequence: CDR1 MDHEN, CDR2 SYDVKM.

DNA for the CDR3: TGCGCCAGCAGCCCGAGTGGGCGCGGGACTGGAAACACCATATATTTT. Protein: CASSPSGRGTGNTIYF. The genes are TRBV5-1 and TRBJ1-3; D is uncertain. This CDR3 region has 16 residues. The V end lost 4 bases, the J end lost 2 bases, and 16 bases lay between the germline ends. Germline values: CDR1 SGHRS, CDR2 YFSETQ.

The chain employs TRBV30 and TRBJ1-1; D perhaps matches TRBD1 (5 bases). The V end was cut by 2 bases, the J end by 4 bases, with 11 bases between. Per the germline V gene, CDR1 is GTSNPN and CDR2 is SVGIG (reference sequence). The CDR3 consists of 13 residues. CDR3 protein: CAWSPGDITEAFF. Written as DNA, the CDR3 is TGTGCCTGGAGTCCGGGGGATATCACTGAAGCTTTCTTT.

V usage is TRBV7-9 and J usage is TRBJ2-2; 10 nucleotides match TRBD1. Germline V lookup: CDR1 SEHNR, CDR2 FQNEAQ (reference sequence). V shed 5 bases and J 3 bases; nucleotides not matched to a gene: 6. This CDR3 comprises 16 residues. The CDR3 DNA reads as TGTGCCAGCAGCCTCGGGGACAGGGGCGACACCGGGGAGCTGTTTTTT. This encodes CASSLGDRGDTGELFF.

This chain joins TRBV28 and TRBJ2-1; 9 bases map to TRBD2. The ends lost 8 bases at V and 6 bases at J; junction bases unmatched: 8. The germline V gene has CDR1 MDHEN and CDR2 SYDVKM. The length of the CDR3 is 14 residues. The DNA for the CDR3 is TGTGCCAGCTTGCGCGGGGGGGCGGGCAATGAGCAGTTCTTC. This translates into CASLRGGAGNEQFF.

The chain employs TRBV10-1 and TRBJ2-3, with 15 bases that match TRBD2. After removal of 10 bases from V and 1 base from J, the junction contained 15 bases not matched to a gene. Germline CDR1 and CDR2: WNHNN and SYGVQD (reference sequence). The CDR3 length is 19 residues. For the CDR3, the DNA is TGCGCCAACCCGGTCGGAGGACTAGCGGGGGGGCCGGGCACAGATACGCAGTATTTT. This translates into CANPVGGLAGGPGTDTQYF.

This clone showed up just a few times. DNA of the CDR3: TGTGCCAGCAGTTTATTTCCTAGTAACACTGAAGCTTTCTTT. Amino acid sequence: CASSLFPSNTEAFF. The J gene is TRBJ1-1, the V gene TRBV27; D is uncertain. CDR3 size: 14 residues. Germline V gene sequence: CDR1 MNHEY, CDR2 SMNVEV (reference sequence). V was cut by 1 base and J by 2 bases, with 8 bases left in between.

The chain carries TRBV24-1 and TRBJ2-1; 9 bases are shared with TRBD1. The CDR3 length is 16 residues. The germline CDR1 and CDR2 sequences are KGHDR and SFDVKD. The ends lost 2 bases at V and 4 bases at J; junction bases unmatched: 5. The DNA of the CDR3 is TGTGCCACCAGTGATTCCCGACAGGGGGTATACAATGAGCAGTTCTTC. Protein: CATSDSRQGVYNEQFF.

This clone was picked up one time. The V call is TRBV7-2, the J call TRBJ2-7; 9 bases are a match to TRBD1. Germline V lookup: CDR1 SGHTA, CDR2 FQGNSA. Trimming cost V 1 base and J 4 bases; bases outside gene matches: 5. This CDR3 is 15 amino acids long. CDR3 protein: CASSLVIGQGYEQYF. The CDR3 DNA reads as TGTGCCAGCAGCTTAGTTATTGGACAGGGGTACGAGCAGTACTTC.

The genes are TRBV28 and TRBJ2-5, with D unclear. The CDR3 sequence is 13 residues long. Trimming shortened V by 8 bases and J by 2 bases, and 12 bases separated the two germline ends. Germline-derived CDR1 and CDR2 are MDHEN and SYDVKM. The CDR3 nucleotides are TGTGCCAGCGGCTTGCGGCAGCAAGAGACCCAGTACTTC. This translates into CASGLRQQETQYF.

J is TRBJ2-5 and V is TRBV2; D may be TRBD1 (5 bases). The germline V and J ends were trimmed by 4 bases and 2 bases, with 14 bases remaining between them. This CDR3 comprises 15 residues. Germline-derived CDR1 and CDR2 are SNHLY and FYNNEI. The DNA for the CDR3 is TGTGCCAGCAGTGGATTAGGCAGGGCACAAGAGACCCAGTACTTC. Amino acids: CASSGLGRAQETQYF.